The 12 T cell receptor beta chains presented below share a single source sample, sequenced in a study of blood T cells in healthy people across ages. For the second PCR, which ran for roughly 7 to 11 cycles, a sample-barcoded 5' primer and a J-beta primer mix were used. TCRdb fed the 5' RACE reads into MiXCR, producing one record per CDR3 protein. Of roughly 1,300,000 distinct CDR3 sequences in the sample, around 55% were seen once. The specimen sequenced was blood. These receptors all stem from a man between 18 and 35 years old in good health.

The rearrangement joins TRBV4-1 to TRBJ2-4; tentative D call: TRBD1 (6 bases). The DNA end is a closer match to TRBJ2-7, so the J assignment may be wrong. Germline loops: CDR1 MGHRA, CDR2 YSYEKL. This CDR3 has 18 residues. CDR3 DNA: TGCGCCAGCAGCCAAGTTCTTGGCGCAGGGGCACTACCCTACGAGCAGTACTTC. This sequence encodes CASSQVLGAGALPYEQYF.

In this sample, this clonotype turned up many times. V gene TRBV27 combines with J gene TRBJ2-7; D is ambiguous. V lost 4 bases, J lost 2 bases, and 6 bases lay in between. Germline CDR1 and CDR2: MNHEY and SMNVEV (reference sequence). This CDR3 region has 12 residues. CDR3 in DNA: TGTGCCAGCAGTTCGACCGCCTACGAGCAGTACTTC. Its protein is CASSSTAYEQYF.

This clonotype came up a few times. The chain uses TRBV29-1 and TRBJ2-7; D remains unclear. The length of the CDR3 is 13 residues. Germline V lookup: CDR1 SQVTM, CDR2 ANQGSEA. Trimming took 6 bases from V and 1 from J, leaving 13 bases between them. The CDR3 sequence is CSVTGLKSYEQYF. The CDR3 nucleotides are TGCAGCGTCACGGGCTTGAAATCCTACGAGCAGTACTTC.

The sample holds one count of this clonotype. The chain is built from TRBV20-1 and TRBJ2-1, with TRBD2 matching 7 bases. Germline lookup yields CDR1 DFQATT and CDR2 SNEGSKA (reference sequence). This CDR3 region has 15 residues. The V and J ends lost 6 bases and 3 bases, in that order; junction bases with no gene match: 11. The CDR3 region has the DNA TGCAGTGCGCAACGTCCAGCGGGGTTCTACAATGAGCAGTTCTTC. This codes for CSAQRPAGFYNEQFF.

The rearrangement uses TRBV6-5 and TRBJ1-1; 7 nucleotides line up with TRBD1. Germline V gene sequence: CDR1 MNHEY, CDR2 SVGAGI. The CDR3 loop spans 15 amino acids. The trim removed 6 bases at V and 4 bases at J, leaving 11 bases unmatched. In nucleotides, the CDR3 is TGTGCCAGCAGCCTTACGGTCAGGGGGGGCACTGAAGCTTTCTTT. Translating it yields CASSLTVRGGTEAFF.

The chain is built from TRBV10-3 and TRBJ2-5, with D perhaps being TRBD1 or TRBD2 (5 bases each). Deletions cut 6 bases from V and 0 bases from J, with 14 bases between. CDR3 size: 15 residues. Germline loops: CDR1 ENHRY, CDR2 SYGVKD. The CDR3 sequence is CAIRGDRGNQETQYF. The CDR3 DNA sequence: TGTGCCATCAGGGGGGATCGAGGAAACCAAGAGACCCAGTACTTC.

Turning to this clonotype: At one boundary the junction diverges from the germline segment, which might be a read error. The chain couples TRBV20-1 to TRBJ2-7, with D possibly being TRBD1 (8 bases). CDR1 and CDR2 from the germline V gene are DFQATT and SNEGSKA (reference sequence). The CDR3 contains 14 residues. CDR3 region: CSAYRTGTTYELYF. The CDR3 region has the DNA TGCAGTGCGTACCGGACAGGGACTACCTACGAGCTGTACTTC.

V is TRBV6-1 and J is TRBJ1-2, with D maybe TRBD1 (5 bases). This CDR3 region has 14 residues. Trimming took off 3 bases at V and 5 bases at J, with 13 bases between the two ends. Germline V gene sequence: CDR1 MNHNS, CDR2 SASEGT. CDR3 region: CASSEWGQGYGYTF. Written as DNA, the CDR3 is TGTGCCAGCAGTGAGTGGGGCCAGGGTTATGGCTACACCTTC.

Only a few counts were recorded for this clonotype. The chain combines TRBV29-1 with TRBJ2-7; D is uncertain. V was cut by 4 bases and J by 7 bases, with 14 bases left in between. CDR3 length: 12 residues. Germline V gene data show CDR1 as SQVTM and CDR2 as ANQGSEA. The CDR3 region has the DNA TGCAGCGTTGTACTCGGTCTCGGGGAGCAGTACTTC. Its translation: CSVVLGLGEQYF.

The rearrangement links TRBV29-1 to TRBJ1-1, with a weak D call TRBD1 (6 bases). Between the trimmed V and J ends, which lost 1 base and 1 base, there was a span of 7 bases. The CDR3 is made up of 13 amino acids. CDR1 is SQVTM, CDR2 ANQGSEA, per germline. The CDR3 here is CSVEGQANTEAFF. The CDR3 DNA reads TGCAGCGTTGAAGGACAGGCGAACACTGAAGCTTTCTTT.

The chain recombines TRBV4-2 with TRBJ2-7, with TRBD1 as a possible D gene (5 bases). The J call is in doubt because the DNA end fits TRBJ2-5 better. The germline CDR1 and CDR2 sequences are LGHNA and YNFKEQ. The CDR3 consists of 15 residues. As DNA, the CDR3 is TGTGCCAGCAGCCAAGTAGTAGGGGACCAAGAGACCCAGTACTTC. It specifies CASSQVVGDQETQYF.

This clonotype occurred once. CDR3 bases: TGTGCCAGCGGCCGCTGGGGATACGGCTACACCTTC. This gives the protein CASGRWGYGYTF. This rearrangement joins TRBV6-5 to TRBJ1-2; the D is unclear. The CDR3 totals 12 residues. Germline CDR1 reads MNHEY; CDR2 reads SVGAGI. The V and J ends lost 8 bases and 8 bases respectively, with 15 bases between them.